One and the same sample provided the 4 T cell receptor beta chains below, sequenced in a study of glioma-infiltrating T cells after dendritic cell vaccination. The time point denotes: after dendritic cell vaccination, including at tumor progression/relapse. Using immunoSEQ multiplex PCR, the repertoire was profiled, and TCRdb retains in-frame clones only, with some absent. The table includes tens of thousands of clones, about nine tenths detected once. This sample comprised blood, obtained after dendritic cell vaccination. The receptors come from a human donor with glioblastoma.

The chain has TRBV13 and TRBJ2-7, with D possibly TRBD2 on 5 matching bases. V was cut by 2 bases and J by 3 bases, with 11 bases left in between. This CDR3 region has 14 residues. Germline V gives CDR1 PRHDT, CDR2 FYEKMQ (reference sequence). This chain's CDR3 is CASSLSGLVYEQYF. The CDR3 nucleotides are TGTGCCAGCAGCTTATCTGGACTGGTCTACGAGCAGTACTTC.

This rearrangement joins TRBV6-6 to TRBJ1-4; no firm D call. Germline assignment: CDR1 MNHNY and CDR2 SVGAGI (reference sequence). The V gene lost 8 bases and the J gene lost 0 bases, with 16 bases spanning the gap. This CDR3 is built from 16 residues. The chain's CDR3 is CASGSRLVATNEKLFF. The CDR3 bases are TGTGCCAGCGGCTCACGCTTGGTTGCAACTAATGAAAAACTGTTTTTT.

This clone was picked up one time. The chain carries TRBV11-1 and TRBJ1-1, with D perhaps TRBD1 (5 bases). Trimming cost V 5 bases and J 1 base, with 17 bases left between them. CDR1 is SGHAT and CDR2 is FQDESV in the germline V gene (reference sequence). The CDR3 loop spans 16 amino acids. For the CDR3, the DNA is TGTGCCAGCAGCCGGGGAGGGTATGGGGCGAACACTGAAGCTTTCTTT. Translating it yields CASSRGGYGANTEAFF. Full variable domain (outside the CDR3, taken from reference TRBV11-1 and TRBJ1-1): EAEVAQSPRYKITEKSQAVAFWCDPISGHATLYWYRQILGQGPELLVQFQDESVVDDSQLPKDRFSAERLKGVDSTLKIQPAELGDSAMYLCASSRGGYGANTEAFFGQGTRLTVV.

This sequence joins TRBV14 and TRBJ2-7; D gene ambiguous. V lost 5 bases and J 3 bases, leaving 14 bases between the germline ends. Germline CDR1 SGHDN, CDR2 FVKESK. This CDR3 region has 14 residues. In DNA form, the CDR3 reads TGTGCCAGCAGCAAGAGGTTAGACCGCTACGAGCAGTACTTC. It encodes CASSKRLDRYEQYF.